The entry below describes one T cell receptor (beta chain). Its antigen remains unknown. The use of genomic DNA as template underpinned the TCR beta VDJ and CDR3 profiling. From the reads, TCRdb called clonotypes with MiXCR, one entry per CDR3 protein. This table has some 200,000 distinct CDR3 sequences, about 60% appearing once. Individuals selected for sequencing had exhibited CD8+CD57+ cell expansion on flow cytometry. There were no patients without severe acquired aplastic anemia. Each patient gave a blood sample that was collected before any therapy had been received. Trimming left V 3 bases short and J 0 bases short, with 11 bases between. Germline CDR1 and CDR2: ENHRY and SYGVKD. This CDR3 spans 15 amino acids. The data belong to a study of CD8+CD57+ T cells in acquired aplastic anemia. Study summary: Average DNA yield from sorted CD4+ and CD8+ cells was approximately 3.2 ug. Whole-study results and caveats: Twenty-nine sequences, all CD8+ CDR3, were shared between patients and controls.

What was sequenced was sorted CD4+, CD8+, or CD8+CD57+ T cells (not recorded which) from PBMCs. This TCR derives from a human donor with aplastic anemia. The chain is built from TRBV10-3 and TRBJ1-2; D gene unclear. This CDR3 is CAISERADTNYGYTF. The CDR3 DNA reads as TGTGCCATCAGTGAAAGAGCCGATACTAACTATGGCTACACCTTC.